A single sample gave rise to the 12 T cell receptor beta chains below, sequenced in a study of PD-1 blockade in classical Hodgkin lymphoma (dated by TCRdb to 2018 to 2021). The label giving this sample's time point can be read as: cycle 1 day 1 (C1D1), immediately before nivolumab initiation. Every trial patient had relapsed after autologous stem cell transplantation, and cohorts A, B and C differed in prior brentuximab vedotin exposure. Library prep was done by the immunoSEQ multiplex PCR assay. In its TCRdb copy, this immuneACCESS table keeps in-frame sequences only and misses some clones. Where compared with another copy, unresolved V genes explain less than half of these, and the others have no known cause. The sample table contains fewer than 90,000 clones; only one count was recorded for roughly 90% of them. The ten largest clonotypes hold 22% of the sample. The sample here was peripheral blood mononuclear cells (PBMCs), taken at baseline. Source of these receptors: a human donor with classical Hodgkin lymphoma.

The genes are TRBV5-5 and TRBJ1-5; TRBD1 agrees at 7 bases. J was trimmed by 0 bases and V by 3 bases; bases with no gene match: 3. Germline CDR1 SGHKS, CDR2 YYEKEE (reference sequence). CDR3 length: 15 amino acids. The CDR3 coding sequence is TGTGCCAGCAGCTCCAGGGGGACTAGCAATCAGCCCCAGCATTTT. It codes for CASSSRGTSNQPQHF.

For the CDR3, the DNA is TGTGCCTGGAGTCCGTCTAGGGTCAGGGCGGGTCAGCCCCAGCATTTT. Amino acids: CAWSPSRVRAGQPQHF. The chain couples TRBV30 to TRBJ1-5, with a tentative D call TRBD1 (5 bases). This CDR3 region has 16 residues. V lost 2 bases to trimming and J lost 6 bases, with 20 bases between them. CDR1 is GTSNPN, CDR2 SVGIG, per germline (reference sequence).

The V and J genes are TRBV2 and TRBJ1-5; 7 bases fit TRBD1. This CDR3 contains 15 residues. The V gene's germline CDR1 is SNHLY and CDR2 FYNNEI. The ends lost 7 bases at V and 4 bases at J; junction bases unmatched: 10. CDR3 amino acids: CASTEGSGGNQPQHF. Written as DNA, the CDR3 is TGTGCCAGCACCGAAGGGTCAGGGGGGAATCAGCCCCAGCATTTT.

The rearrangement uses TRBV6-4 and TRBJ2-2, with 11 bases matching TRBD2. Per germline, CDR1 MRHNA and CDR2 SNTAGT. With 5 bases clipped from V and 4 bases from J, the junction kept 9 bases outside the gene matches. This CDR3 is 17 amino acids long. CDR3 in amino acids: CASSKTGLAGPTGELFF. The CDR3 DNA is TGTGCCAGCAGTAAAACAGGACTAGCGGGCCCCACCGGGGAGCTGTTTTTT.

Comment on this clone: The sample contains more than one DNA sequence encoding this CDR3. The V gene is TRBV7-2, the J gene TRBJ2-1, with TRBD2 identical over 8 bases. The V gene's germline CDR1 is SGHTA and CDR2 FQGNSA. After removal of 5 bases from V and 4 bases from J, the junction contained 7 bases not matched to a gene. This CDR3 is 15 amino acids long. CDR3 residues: CASSRTSGPYNEQFF. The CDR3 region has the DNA TGTGCCAGCAGCCGAACTAGCGGACCTTACAATGAGCAGTTCTTC.

CDR3 sequence: CASTRQGVGGYTF. CDR3 DNA sequence: TGTGCCAGCACCCGACAGGGGGTCGGTGGCTACACCTTC. V is TRBV21-1 and J is TRBJ1-2; whether TRBD1, the table's D call, matches the DNA was not checked. TRBV21-1 is reported as a pseudogene. The CDR3 has 13 amino acids.

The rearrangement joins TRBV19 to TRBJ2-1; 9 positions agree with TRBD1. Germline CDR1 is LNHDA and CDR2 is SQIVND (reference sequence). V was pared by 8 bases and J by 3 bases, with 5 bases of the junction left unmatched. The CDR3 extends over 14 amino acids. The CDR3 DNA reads TGTGCCAGTCACCCGGGACAGGGCTACAATGAGCAGTTCTTC. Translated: CASHPGQGYNEQFF.

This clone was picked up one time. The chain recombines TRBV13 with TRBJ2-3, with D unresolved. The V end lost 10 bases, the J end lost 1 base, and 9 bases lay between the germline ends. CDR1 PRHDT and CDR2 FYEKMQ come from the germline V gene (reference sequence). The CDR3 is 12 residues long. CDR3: CATAFGTDTQYF. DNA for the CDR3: TGTGCCACCGCGTTCGGCACAGATACGCAGTATTTT.

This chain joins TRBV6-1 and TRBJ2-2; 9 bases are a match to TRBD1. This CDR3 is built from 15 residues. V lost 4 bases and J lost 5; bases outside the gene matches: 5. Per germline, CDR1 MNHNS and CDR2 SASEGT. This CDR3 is CASSGDRVRTGELFF. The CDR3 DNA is TGTGCCAGCAGTGGGGACAGGGTTAGGACCGGGGAGCTGTTTTTT.

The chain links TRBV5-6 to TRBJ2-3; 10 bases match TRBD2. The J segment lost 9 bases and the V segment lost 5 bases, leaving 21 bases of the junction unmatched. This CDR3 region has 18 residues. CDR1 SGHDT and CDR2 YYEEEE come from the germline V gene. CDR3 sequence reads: CASSSTGLAGGLPGTQYF. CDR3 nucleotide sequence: TGTGCCAGCAGTTCCACAGGGTTAGCGGGAGGCCTCCCGGGGACGCAGTATTTT.

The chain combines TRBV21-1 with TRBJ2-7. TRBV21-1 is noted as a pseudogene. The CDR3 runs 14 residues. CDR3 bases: TGTGCCAGCAGCCGGAGGGGGAGCTCCTACGAGCAGTACTTC. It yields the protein CASSRRGSSYEQYF.

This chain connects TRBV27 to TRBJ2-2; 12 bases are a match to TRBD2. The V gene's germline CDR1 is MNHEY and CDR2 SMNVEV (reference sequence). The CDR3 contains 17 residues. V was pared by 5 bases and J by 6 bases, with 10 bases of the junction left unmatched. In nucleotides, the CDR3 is TGTGCCAGCAGTCCGCGGACTAGCGGGATTGCGGCCGGGGAGCTGTTTTTT. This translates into CASSPRTSGIAAGELFF.